The next 19 T cell receptor beta chains were all read from a single sample in a study of T cell responses to AZD1222 COVID-19 vaccine (dated by TCRdb to the early 2020s). The receptor library was made with the immunoSEQ multiplex PCR assay. TCRdb stores this immuneACCESS table with in-frame sequences only. Part of the clones is absent; in the studies checked, under half of the shortfall reflects unresolved V genes, and no reason is known for the rest. Present in this sample are over 150,000 clones, approximately 93% of which were seen just once. Roughly 3.5% of the sample rests with the top ten. According to the study, the label for this sample's time point signals: about 28 days (+/-7) after the second vaccine dose. The material was peripheral blood, obtained 28 days after the second AZD1222 dose. The receptors come from an adult who received the AZD1222 COVID-19 vaccine.

CDR3 residues: CASSEAAGGSIQYF. The DNA for the CDR3 is TGTGCCAGCAGTGAAGCGGCGGGGGGCAGCATTCAGTACTTC. The chain has TRBV6-1 and TRBJ2-4; 8 nucleotides match TRBD2. The V segment lost 0 bases and the J segment 9 bases; nucleotides outside the gene matches: 4. This CDR3 has 14 residues. Germline V gene data show CDR1 as MNHNS and CDR2 as SASEGT.

V is TRBV18 and J is TRBJ2-7; no reliable D call. The V gene's germline CDR1 is KGHSH and CDR2 LQKENI. CDR3 length: 15 residues. The V end lost 3 bases, the J end lost 0 bases, and 12 bases lay between the germline ends. The CDR3 loop is CASSPIRAISYEQYF. CDR3 DNA: TGTGCCAGCTCACCTATTCGGGCCATCTCCTACGAGCAGTACTTC.

The chain couples TRBV9 to TRBJ1-1; D perhaps matches TRBD1 (5 bases). V was pared by 4 bases and J by 1 base, with 8 bases between. The CDR3 spans 13 residues. Per the germline V gene, CDR1 is SGDLS and CDR2 is YYNGEE. CDR3 region: CASSPRGNTEAFF. For the CDR3, the DNA is TGTGCCAGCAGCCCTAGGGGGAACACTGAAGCTTTCTTT. Together with reference TRBV9 and TRBJ1-1, the CDR3 gives the full variable domain: DSGVTQTPKHLITATGQRVTLRCSPRSGDLSVYWYQQSLDQGLQFLIQYYNGEERAKGNILERFSAQQFPDLHSELNLSSLELGDSALYFCASSPRGNTEAFFGQGTRLTVV.

The chain employs TRBV2 and TRBJ2-1; 12 bases are a match to TRBD2. Germline CDR1 reads SNHLY; CDR2 reads FYNNEI. J lost 5 bases, V lost 6 bases, and 2 bases had no gene match. The length of the CDR3 is 14 residues. The CDR3 region has the DNA TGTGCCAGCAGGGGACTAGCGGGCAACAATGAGCAGTTCTTC. It specifies CASRGLAGNNEQFF.

V usage is TRBV19 and J usage is TRBJ1-6; D unresolved. The germline V gene has CDR1 LNHDA and CDR2 SQIVND (reference sequence). The CDR3 extends over 13 amino acids. V was pared by 5 bases and J by 7 bases, with 9 bases between. CDR3 in DNA: TGTGCCAGTAGTCAGTTGGGGAATTCACCCCTCCACTTT. Protein: CASSQLGNSPLHF.

This clone has just one count. The chain recombines TRBV4-3 with TRBJ2-7; 7 bases are shared with TRBD1. Unmatched junction bases numbered 5, after V lost 5 bases and J lost 1 base. Germline V gene lookup returns CDR1 LGHNA and CDR2 YSLEER. The CDR3 covers 14 residues. The CDR3 spells CASSTRTGSYEQYF. CDR3 nucleotides: TGCGCCAGCAGCACCCGGACAGGTTCCTACGAGCAGTACTTC.

V usage is TRBV25-1 and J usage is TRBJ1-1, with D unclear. The V end lost 5 bases, the J end lost 4 bases, and 11 bases lay between the germline ends. CDR3 length: 13 residues. Germline lookup yields CDR1 MGHDK and CDR2 SYGVNS. The CDR3 DNA reads as TGTGCCAGCAGTTCGGGAGTGATCACTGAAGCTTTCTTT. This translates into CASSSGVITEAFF. Supplemented by reference TRBV25-1 and TRBJ1-1, the full variable domain reads EADIYQTPRYLVIGTGKKITLECSQTMGHDKMYWYQQDPGMELHLIHYSYGVNSTEKGDLSSESTVSRIRTEHFPLTLESARPSHTSQYLCASSSGVITEAFFGQGTRLTVV.

This chain joins TRBV12-5 and TRBJ2-1; no firm D call. The CDR3 runs to 13 residues. Germline V gene lookup returns CDR1 LGHNT and CDR2 FRNRAP. The V and J ends lost 6 bases and 6 bases respectively, with 12 bases between them. The CDR3 protein is CASGALLGNEQFF. CDR3 DNA: TGTGCTAGTGGAGCCCTCCTGGGCAATGAGCAGTTCTTC.

The rearrangement uses TRBV19 and TRBJ2-5, with 7 bases that match TRBD1. The CDR3 runs to 14 residues. With 5 bases clipped from V and 4 bases from J, the junction kept 7 bases outside the gene matches. Looked up from germline, CDR1 is LNHDA and CDR2 is SQIVND (reference sequence). As DNA, the CDR3 is TGTGCCAGTAGTGTTACCGGGACAGCAGAGACCCAGTACTTC. Amino acid sequence: CASSVTGTAETQYF.

The chain recombines TRBV10-3 with TRBJ2-5; 8 bases agree with TRBD2. The V gene end was trimmed by 8 bases and the J gene end by 4 bases; junction bases not matched to a gene: 3. This CDR3 is built from 12 residues. The V gene's germline CDR1 is ENHRY and CDR2 SYGVKD. In DNA form, the CDR3 reads TGTGCCATCTCGCGGGGGGCAGAGACCCAGTACTTC. Its translation is CAISRGAETQYF.

The J gene is TRBJ2-7, the V gene TRBV27; 8 bases are a match to TRBD2. The CDR3 contains 15 residues. Germline V lookup: CDR1 MNHEY, CDR2 SMNVEV (reference sequence). Germline trimming cut 2 bases from V and 2 bases from J; bases unmatched to any gene: 5. The CDR3: CASSLGGRIPYEQYF. The CDR3 coding sequence is TGTGCCAGCAGTTTAGGCGGGAGGATCCCCTACGAGCAGTACTTC.

V is TRBV2 and J is TRBJ1-2, with D unclear. With 1 base removed from V and 5 bases from J, the gap between germline ends came to 8 bases. CDR1 and CDR2 (germline): SNHLY, FYNNEI. The CDR3 contains 13 residues. The CDR3 nucleotides are TGTGCCAGCAGTGAAGGAGGAGCTTATGGCTACACCTTC. This codes for CASSEGGAYGYTF. Drawing the rest from reference TRBV2 and TRBJ1-2, the complete variable domain is EPEVTQTPSHQVTQMGQEVILRCVPISNHLYFYWYRQILGQKVEFLVSFYNNEISEKSEIFDDQFSVERPDGSNFTLKIRSTKLEDSAMYFCASSEGGAYGYTFGSGTRLTVV.

This clone was detected only once. V usage is TRBV14 and J usage is TRBJ1-2; possibly TRBD1 for D (6 bases). CDR3 length: 13 residues. V was pared by 1 base and J by 5 bases, with 8 bases between. Germline-derived CDR1 and CDR2 are SGHDN and FVKESK. The CDR3 nucleotides are TGTGCCAGCAGCCAAGGAAGGGGGTATGGCTACACCTTC. It codes for CASSQGRGYGYTF.

The rearrangement links TRBV11-2 to TRBJ1-1; 7 bases are shared with TRBD1. CDR3 length: 13 amino acids. From germline, CDR1 is SGHAT and CDR2 FQNNGV. Trimming took 5 bases from V and 5 from J; bases not matched to a gene: 5. CDR3 sequence: CASSVQGTTEAFF. The CDR3 DNA follows: TGTGCCAGCAGCGTACAGGGGACGACTGAAGCTTTCTTT.

The chain recombines TRBV19 with TRBJ1-2; D is perhaps TRBD1 (5 bases). The length of the CDR3 is 16 residues. CDR1 and CDR2 from the germline V gene are LNHDA and SQIVND (reference sequence). Trimming took off 3 bases at V and 1 base at J, with 15 bases between the two ends. In nucleotides, the CDR3 is TGTGCCAGTAGTATTACCGGGACGGACGTTAACTATGGCTACACCTTC. Its translation is CASSITGTDVNYGYTF.

This clone was detected once. The chain joins TRBV18 to TRBJ2-7; D possibly corresponds to TRBD1 (6 bases). The V end was cut by 0 bases, the J end by 6 bases, with 6 bases between. The CDR3 loop spans 12 amino acids. CDR1 is KGHSH and CDR2 is LQKENI in the germline V gene. CDR3 sequence reads: CASSPPGAEQYF. DNA of the CDR3: TGTGCCAGCTCACCACCGGGGGCCGAGCAGTACTTC.

This sequence joins TRBV4-3 and TRBJ2-7; D may correspond to TRBD1 or TRBD2 (5 bases each). The CDR3 covers 14 residues. Germline V gives CDR1 LGHNA, CDR2 YSLEER. Trimming shortened V by 2 bases and J by 2 bases, and 10 bases separated the two germline ends. CDR3 DNA: TGCGCCAGCAGCCAAAGAGGGGTACCCTACGAGCAGTACTTC. This translates into CASSQRGVPYEQYF.

This chain's CDR3 is CASSLGSGDSANYGYTF. The CDR3 DNA reads as TGTGCCAGCAGCTTAGGTTCAGGGGACAGCGCTAACTATGGCTACACCTTC. The chain has TRBV7-8 and TRBJ1-2, with 7 bases aligning to TRBD1. Trimming took 1 base from V and 0 from J; bases not matched to a gene: 8. CDR3 size: 17 residues. Germline CDR1 reads SGHVS; CDR2 reads FQNEAQ.

The V gene is TRBV29-1, the J gene TRBJ2-7; the match to TRBD1 covers 9 bases. The germline V gene has CDR1 SQVTM and CDR2 ANQGSEA. J was trimmed by 2 bases and V by 6 bases; bases with no gene match: 8. This CDR3 has 14 residues. CDR3 protein: CSVTGTGQTYEQYF. As DNA, the CDR3 is TGCAGCGTCACCGGGACAGGGCAGACCTACGAGCAGTACTTC.